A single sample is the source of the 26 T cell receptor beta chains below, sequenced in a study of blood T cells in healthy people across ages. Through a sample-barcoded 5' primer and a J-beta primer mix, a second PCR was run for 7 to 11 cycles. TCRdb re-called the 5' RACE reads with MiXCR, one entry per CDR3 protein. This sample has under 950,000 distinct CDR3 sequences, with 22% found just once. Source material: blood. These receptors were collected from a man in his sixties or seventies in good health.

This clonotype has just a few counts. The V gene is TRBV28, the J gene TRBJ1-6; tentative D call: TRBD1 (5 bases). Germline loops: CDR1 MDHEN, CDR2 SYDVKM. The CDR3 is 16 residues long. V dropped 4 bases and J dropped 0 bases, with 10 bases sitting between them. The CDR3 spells CASSSTVSSYNSPLHF. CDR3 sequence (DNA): TGTGCCAGCAGTTCGACAGTCAGCTCCTATAATTCACCCCTCCACTTT.

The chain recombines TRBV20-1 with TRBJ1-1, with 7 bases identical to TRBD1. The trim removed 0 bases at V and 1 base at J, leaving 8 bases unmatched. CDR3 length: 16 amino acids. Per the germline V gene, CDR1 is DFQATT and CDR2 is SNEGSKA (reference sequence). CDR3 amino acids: CSARDQGGLKNTEAFF. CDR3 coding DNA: TGCAGTGCTAGAGATCAGGGGGGGCTGAAGAACACTGAAGCTTTCTTT.

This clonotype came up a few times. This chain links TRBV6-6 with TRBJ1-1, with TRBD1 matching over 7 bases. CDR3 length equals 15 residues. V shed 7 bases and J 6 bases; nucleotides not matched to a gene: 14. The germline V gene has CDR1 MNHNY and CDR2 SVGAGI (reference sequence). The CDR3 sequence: CASTFRLGDSAEAFF. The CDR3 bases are TGTGCCAGCACCTTTCGATTGGGGGACAGCGCTGAAGCTTTCTTT.

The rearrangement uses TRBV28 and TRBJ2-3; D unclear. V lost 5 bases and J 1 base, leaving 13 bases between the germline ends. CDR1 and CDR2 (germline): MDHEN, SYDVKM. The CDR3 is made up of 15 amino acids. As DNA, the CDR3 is TGTGCCAGCAGTCGCCGGGTCCCCCGCACAGATACGCAGTATTTT. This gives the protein CASSRRVPRTDTQYF.

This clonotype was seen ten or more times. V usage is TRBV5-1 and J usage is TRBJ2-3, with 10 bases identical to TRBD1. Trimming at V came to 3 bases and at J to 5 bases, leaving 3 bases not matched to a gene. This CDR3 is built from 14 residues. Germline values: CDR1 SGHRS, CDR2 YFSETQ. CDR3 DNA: TGCGCCAGCAGCTCCGGACAGGGGGTAGATACGCAGTATTTT. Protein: CASSSGQGVDTQYF.

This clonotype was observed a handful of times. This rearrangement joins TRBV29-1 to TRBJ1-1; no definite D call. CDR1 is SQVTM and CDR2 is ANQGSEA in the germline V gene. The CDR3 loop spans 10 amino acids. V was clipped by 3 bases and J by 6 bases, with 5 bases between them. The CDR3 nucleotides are TGCAGCGTTGATTGGCCTGAAGCTTTCTTT. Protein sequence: CSVDWPEAFF.

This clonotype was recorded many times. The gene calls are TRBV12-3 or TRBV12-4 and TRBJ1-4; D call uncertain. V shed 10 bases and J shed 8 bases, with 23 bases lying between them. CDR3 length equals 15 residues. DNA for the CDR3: TGTGCCACACGTAAAGGGCTCGAACTCGGGGAAAAACTGTTTTTT. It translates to CATRKGLELGEKLFF.

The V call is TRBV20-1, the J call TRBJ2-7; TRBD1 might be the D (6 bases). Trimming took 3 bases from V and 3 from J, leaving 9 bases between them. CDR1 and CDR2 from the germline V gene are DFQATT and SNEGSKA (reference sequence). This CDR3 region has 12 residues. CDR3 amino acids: CSASPGVYEQYF. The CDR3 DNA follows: TGCAGTGCTAGCCCAGGGGTCTACGAGCAGTACTTC.

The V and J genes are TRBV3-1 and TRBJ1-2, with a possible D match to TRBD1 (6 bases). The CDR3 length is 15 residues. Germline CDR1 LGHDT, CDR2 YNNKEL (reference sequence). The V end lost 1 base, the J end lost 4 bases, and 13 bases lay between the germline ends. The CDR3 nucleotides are TGTGCCAGCAGCCAAGGGTCAGGGGAAACCTATGGCTACACCTTC. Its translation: CASSQGSGETYGYTF.

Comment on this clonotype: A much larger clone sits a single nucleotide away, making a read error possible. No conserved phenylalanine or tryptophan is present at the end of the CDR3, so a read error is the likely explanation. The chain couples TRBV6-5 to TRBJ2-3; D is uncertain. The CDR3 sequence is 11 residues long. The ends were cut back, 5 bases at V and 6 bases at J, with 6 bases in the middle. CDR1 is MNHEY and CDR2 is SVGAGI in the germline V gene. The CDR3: CASSTPDTQYS. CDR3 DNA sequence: TGTGCCAGCAGTACCCCCGATACGCAGTATTCT.

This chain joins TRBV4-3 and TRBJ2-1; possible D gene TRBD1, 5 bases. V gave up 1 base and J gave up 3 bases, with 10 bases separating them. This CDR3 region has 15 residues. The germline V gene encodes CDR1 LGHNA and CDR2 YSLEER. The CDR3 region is CASSQVTRDYNEQFF. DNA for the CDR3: TGCGCCAGCAGCCAAGTTACCAGGGACTACAATGAGCAGTTCTTC.

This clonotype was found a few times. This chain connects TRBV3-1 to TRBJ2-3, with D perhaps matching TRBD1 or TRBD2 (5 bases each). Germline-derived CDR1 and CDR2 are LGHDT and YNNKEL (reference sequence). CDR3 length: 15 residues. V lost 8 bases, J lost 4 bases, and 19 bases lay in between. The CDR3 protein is CASSSPTGDADTQYF. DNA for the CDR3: TGTGCCAGCTCCTCACCCACTGGGGACGCAGATACGCAGTATTTT.

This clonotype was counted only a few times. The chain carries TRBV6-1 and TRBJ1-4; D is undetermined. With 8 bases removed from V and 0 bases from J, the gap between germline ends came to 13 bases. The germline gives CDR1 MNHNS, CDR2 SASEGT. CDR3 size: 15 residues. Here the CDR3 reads CASQNPGSTNEKLFF. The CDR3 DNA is TGTGCCAGCCAAAATCCGGGATCAACTAATGAAAAACTGTTTTTT.

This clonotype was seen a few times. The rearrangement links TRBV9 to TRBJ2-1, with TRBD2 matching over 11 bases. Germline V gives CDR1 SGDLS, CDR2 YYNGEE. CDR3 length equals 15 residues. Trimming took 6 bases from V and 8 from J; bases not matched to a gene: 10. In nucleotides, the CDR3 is TGTGCCAGCACCACACTTGGGACTAGCGGTCATGAGCAGTTCTTC. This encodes CASTTLGTSGHEQFF.

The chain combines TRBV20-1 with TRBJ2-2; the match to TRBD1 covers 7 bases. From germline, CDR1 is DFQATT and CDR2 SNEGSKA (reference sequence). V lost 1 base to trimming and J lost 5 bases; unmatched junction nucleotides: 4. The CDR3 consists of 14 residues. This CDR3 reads CSARAPTGTGELFF. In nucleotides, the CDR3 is TGCAGTGCTAGAGCCCCGACAGGGACCGGGGAGCTGTTTTTT.

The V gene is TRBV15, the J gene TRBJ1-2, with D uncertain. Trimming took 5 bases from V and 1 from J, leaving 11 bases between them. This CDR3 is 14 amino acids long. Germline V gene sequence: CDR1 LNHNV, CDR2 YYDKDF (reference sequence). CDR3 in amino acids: CATSLPTINYGYTF. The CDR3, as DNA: TGTGCCACCAGCCTACCTACAATTAACTATGGCTACACCTTC.

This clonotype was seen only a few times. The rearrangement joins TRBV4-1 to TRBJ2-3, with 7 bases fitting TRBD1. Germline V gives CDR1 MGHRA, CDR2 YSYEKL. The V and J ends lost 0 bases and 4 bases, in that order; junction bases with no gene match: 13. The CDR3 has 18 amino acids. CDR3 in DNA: TGCGCCAGCAGCCAAGAGACTTTCACCAGACAGGGAGCAGATACGCAGTATTTT. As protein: CASSQETFTRQGADTQYF.

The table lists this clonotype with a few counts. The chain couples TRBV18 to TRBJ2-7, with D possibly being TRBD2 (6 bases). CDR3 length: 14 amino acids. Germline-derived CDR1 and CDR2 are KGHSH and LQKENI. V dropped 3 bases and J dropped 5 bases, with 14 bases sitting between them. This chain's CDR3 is CASSPRSGGDEQYF. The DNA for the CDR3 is TGTGCCAGCTCACCGCGATCCGGCGGGGACGAGCAGTACTTC.

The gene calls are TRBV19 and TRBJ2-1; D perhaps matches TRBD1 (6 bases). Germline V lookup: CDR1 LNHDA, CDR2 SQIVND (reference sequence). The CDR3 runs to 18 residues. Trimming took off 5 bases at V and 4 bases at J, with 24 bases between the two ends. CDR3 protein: CASSQAPIQGYAYNEQFF. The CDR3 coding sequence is TGTGCCAGTAGTCAAGCTCCCATACAGGGTTACGCGTACAATGAGCAGTTCTTC.

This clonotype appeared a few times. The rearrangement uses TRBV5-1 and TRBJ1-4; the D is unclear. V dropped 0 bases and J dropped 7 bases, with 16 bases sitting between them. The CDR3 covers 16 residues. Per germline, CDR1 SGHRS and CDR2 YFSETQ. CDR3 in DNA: TGCGCCAGCAGCTTGGCAGATCGGGAAACGCGTGAAAAACTGTTTTTT. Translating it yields CASSLADRETREKLFF.

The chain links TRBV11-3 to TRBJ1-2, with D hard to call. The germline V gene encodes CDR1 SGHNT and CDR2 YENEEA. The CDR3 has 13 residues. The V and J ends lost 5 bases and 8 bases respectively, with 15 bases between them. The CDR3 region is CASSPGGRMGYTF. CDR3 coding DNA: TGTGCCAGCAGCCCAGGCGGGCGTATGGGCTACACCTTC.

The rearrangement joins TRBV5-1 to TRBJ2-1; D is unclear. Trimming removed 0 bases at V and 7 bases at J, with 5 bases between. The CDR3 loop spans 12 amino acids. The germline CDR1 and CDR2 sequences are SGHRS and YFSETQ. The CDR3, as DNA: TGCGCCAGCAGCTTGGAGCTGAATGAGCAGTTCTTC. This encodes CASSLELNEQFF.

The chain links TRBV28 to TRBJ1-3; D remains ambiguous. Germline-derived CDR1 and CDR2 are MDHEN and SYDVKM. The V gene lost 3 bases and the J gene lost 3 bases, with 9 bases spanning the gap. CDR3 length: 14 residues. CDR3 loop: CASSFASGGNTIYF. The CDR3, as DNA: TGTGCCAGCAGTTTCGCTTCGGGTGGAAACACCATATATTTT.

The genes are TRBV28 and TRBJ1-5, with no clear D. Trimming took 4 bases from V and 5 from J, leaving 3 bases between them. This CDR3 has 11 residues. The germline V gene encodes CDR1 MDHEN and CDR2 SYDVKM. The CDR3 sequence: CASSSYQPQHF. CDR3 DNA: TGTGCCAGCAGTTCCTATCAGCCCCAGCATTTT.

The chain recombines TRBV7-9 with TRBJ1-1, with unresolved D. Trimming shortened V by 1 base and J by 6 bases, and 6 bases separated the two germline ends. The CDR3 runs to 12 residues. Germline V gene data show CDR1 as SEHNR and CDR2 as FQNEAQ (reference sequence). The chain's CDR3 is CASSLEFSEAFF. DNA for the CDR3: TGTGCCAGCAGCTTAGAGTTTTCTGAAGCTTTCTTT. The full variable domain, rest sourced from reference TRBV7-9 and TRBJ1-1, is DTGVSQNPRHKITKRGQNVTFRCDPISEHNRLYWYRQTLGQGPEFLTYFQNEAQLEKSRLLSDRFSAERPKGSFSTLEIQRTEQGDSAMYLCASSLEFSEAFFGQGTRLTVV.

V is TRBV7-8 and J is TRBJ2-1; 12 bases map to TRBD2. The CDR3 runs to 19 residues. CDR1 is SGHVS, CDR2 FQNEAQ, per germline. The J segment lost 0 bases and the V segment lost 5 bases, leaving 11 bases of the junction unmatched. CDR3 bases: TGTGCCAGCAGCGCCCGACTAGCGGGGGCCTTAAGCTCCTACAATGAGCAGTTCTTC. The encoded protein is CASSARLAGALSSYNEQFF.